Each of the 29 T cell receptor beta chains below was sequenced from the same sample in a study of regulatory T cells in long-lasting Graves disease. CDR3-region Arm-PCR and iRepertoire HTBI primers produced the TCR beta libraries. TCRdb reprocessed the multiplex PCR reads via MiXCR and lists one record per CDR3 protein. The sample holds around 420,000 distinct CDR3 sequences, around 16% seen once. Specified time point: newly diagnosed GD, antithyroid drugs for less than 3 months. The authors made the TCR library using RNA they extracted from PBMCs. The sample in question was peripheral blood mononuclear cells (PBMCs), obtained at new diagnosis, from a patient treated with antithyroid drugs. These receptors originate from a female donor with Graves disease.

The chain combines TRBV20-1 with TRBJ2-7; tentative D call: TRBD2 (6 bases). Germline-derived CDR1 and CDR2 are DFQATT and SNEGSKA (reference sequence). The CDR3 covers 11 residues. V shed 5 bases and J shed 6 bases, with 11 bases lying between them. The CDR3 region has the DNA TGCAGTGCTTTACGGGAGTCCGAGCAGTACTTC. This translates into CSALRESEQYF.

The chain couples TRBV3-1 to TRBJ2-1, with 16 bases matching TRBD2. The trim removed 0 bases at V and 7 bases at J, leaving 6 bases unmatched. Germline assignment: CDR1 LGHDT and CDR2 YNNKEL (reference sequence). The CDR3 runs 18 residues. The CDR3 DNA sequence: TGTGCCAGCAGCCAAGATGCGGGACTAGCGGGGGGGCGGAATGAGCAGTTCTTC. Protein: CASSQDAGLAGGRNEQFF.

This clonotype was counted at least ten times. The gene calls are TRBV28 and TRBJ1-1; 8 positions match TRBD1. Germline assignment: CDR1 MDHEN and CDR2 SYDVKM. This CDR3 has 15 residues. V lost 3 bases, J lost 6 bases, and 9 bases stayed unmatched. The CDR3 reads CASSLGQGAMAEAFF. The CDR3 nucleotides read TGTGCCAGCAGTTTGGGTCAGGGGGCTATGGCTGAAGCTTTCTTT.

In its sample, this clonotype was seen many times. The V call is TRBV12-3 or TRBV12-4, the J call TRBJ1-3; D uncertain. CDR3 length equals 13 residues. Trimming pared 7 bases from V and 2 bases from J, leaving 9 bases between. In DNA, the CDR3 is TGTGCCAGCACCCGGGCCCCTGGAAACACCATATATTTT. It translates to CASTRAPGNTIYF.

This sequence joins TRBV19 and TRBJ2-2; D unclear. This CDR3 spans 11 amino acids. V shed 9 bases and J shed 6 bases, with 8 bases lying between them. Germline V gives CDR1 LNHDA, CDR2 SQIVND (reference sequence). CDR3 sequence: CARVSAGELFF. CDR3 DNA: TGTGCCAGGGTATCAGCCGGGGAGCTGTTTTTT.

This clonotype was counted only a few times. The V call is TRBV7-9, the J call TRBJ2-1, with 12 bases that match TRBD2. Germline CDR1 and CDR2: SEHNR and FQNEAQ (reference sequence). This CDR3 contains 15 residues. J lost 8 bases, V lost 5 bases, and 7 bases had no gene match. CDR3 coding DNA: TGTGCCAGCAGCCCGCCTAGCGGGAGGGCCGATGAGCAGTTCTTC. It codes for CASSPPSGRADEQFF.

The chain recombines TRBV12-5 with TRBJ2-1, with TRBD2 matching over 14 bases. The CDR3 covers 15 residues. Germline CDR1 and CDR2: LGHNT and FRNRAP. V dropped 5 bases and J dropped 9; count of bases not matched to a gene: 6. The DNA of the CDR3 is TGTGCTAGTGGTCTCGGGACTAGCGGGAGCGGTGAGCAGTTCTTC. Encoded protein: CASGLGTSGSGEQFF.

The rearrangement links TRBV4-1 to TRBJ1-4; D not resolved. V was trimmed by 1 base and J by 0 bases, leaving 9 bases between them. The germline V gene encodes CDR1 MGHRA and CDR2 YSYEKL. CDR3 length: 16 amino acids. CDR3 sequence reads: CASSQGLVATNEKLFF. In DNA form, the CDR3 reads TGCGCCAGCAGCCAAGGCTTAGTCGCAACTAATGAAAAACTGTTTTTT.

This clonotype was found many times. The chain couples TRBV12-3 or TRBV12-4 to TRBJ1-1; TRBD1 matches at 8 bases. V trimming: 10 bases; J trimming: 4 bases; junction bases outside the gene matches: 5. The CDR3 extends over 12 amino acids. The CDR3 DNA is TGTGCCATCCCGACAGGGGTCACTGAAGCTTTCTTT. It encodes CAIPTGVTEAFF.

The chain is built from TRBV12-3 or TRBV12-4 and TRBJ2-5, with 9 nucleotides matching TRBD1. There are 12 residues in the CDR3. J was trimmed by 7 bases and V by 11 bases; bases with no gene match: 8. CDR3 residues: CAGSQGAGTQYF. In DNA form, the CDR3 reads TGTGCCGGATCACAGGGGGCAGGGACCCAGTACTTC.

This clonotype was seen many times. This chain links TRBV6-1 with TRBJ1-1; D may be TRBD1 (5 bases). The CDR3 has 11 residues. Trimming removed 11 bases at V and 6 bases at J, with 13 bases between. Looked up from germline, CDR1 is MNHNS and CDR2 is SASEGT. CDR3 coding DNA: TGTGCCCTCGGGCGGGGGGCTGAAGCTTTCTTT. Protein sequence: CALGRGAEAFF.

This clonotype occurred many times. The chain recombines TRBV28 with TRBJ1-5, with 9 bases that match TRBD1. Unmatched junction bases numbered 12, after V lost 5 bases and J lost 4 bases. Germline CDR1 reads MDHEN; CDR2 reads SYDVKM. The CDR3 has 17 amino acids. The CDR3 is CASSPTHRDRVNQPQHF. The CDR3 DNA reads TGTGCCAGCAGTCCAACCCACCGGGACAGGGTAAATCAGCCCCAGCATTTT.

This clonotype showed up many times. The chain couples TRBV12-3 or TRBV12-4 to TRBJ2-3; 10 bases fit TRBD2. The CDR3 contains 17 residues. With V trimmed by 5 bases and J by 5 bases, 13 bases remained unmatched. CDR3: CASSPSLAGGGGDTQYF. CDR3 coding DNA: TGTGCCAGCAGTCCGTCTTTAGCGGGGGGCGGGGGAGATACGCAGTATTTT.

This clonotype was recorded many times. This chain connects TRBV10-3 to TRBJ2-1; no definite D call. Trimming removed 4 bases at V and 7 bases at J, with 14 bases between. The CDR3 sequence is 14 residues long. Germline CDR1 ENHRY, CDR2 SYGVKD. CDR3 nucleotide sequence: TGTGCCATCAGTGGGGATTACGATGCAAATGAGCAGTTCTTC. Encoded protein: CAISGDYDANEQFF.

With regard to this clonotype: Only one base separates this from a far larger clonotype, so it likely reflects a read error. The chain is built from TRBV28 and TRBJ2-1; 7 bases align to TRBD1. Gene TRBJ2-5 matches the end of the DNA better, so the J call may be wrong. The CDR3 has 14 residues. The germline gives CDR1 MDHEN, CDR2 SYDVKM. This CDR3 reads CAGTNSDRVETQYF. CDR3 DNA sequence: TGTGCCGGCACCAATTCTGACAGGGTCGAGACCCAGTACTTC.

This clonotype appeared many times. This sequence joins TRBV15 and TRBJ1-2; D uncertain. The CDR3 is 13 amino acids. V lost 2 bases and J 3 bases, leaving 7 bases between the germline ends. The germline CDR1 and CDR2 sequences are LNHNV and YYDKDF (reference sequence). The DNA of the CDR3 is TGTGCCACCAGCAGAATGTTTTACTATGGCTACACCTTC. Amino acids: CATSRMFYYGYTF. Based on the CDR3 plus reference TRBV15 and TRBJ1-2, the full variable domain is DAMVIQNPRYQVTQFGKPVTLSCSQTLNHNVMYWYQQKSSQAPKLLFHYYDKDFNNEADTPDNFQSRRPNTSFCFLDIRSPGLGDTAMYLCATSRMFYYGYTFGSGTRLTVV.

The CDR3 DNA reads as TGTGCCATCAGCGTCGACAGAATAAAATTCACGAACACTGAAGCTTTCTTT. Residues: CAISVDRIKFTNTEAFF. The chain couples TRBV10-3 to TRBJ1-1; D may be TRBD1 (5 bases). This CDR3 is built from 17 residues. Germline V gene data show CDR1 as ENHRY and CDR2 as SYGVKD. Trimming removed 6 bases from V and 1 base from J, with 21 bases in between.

This clonotype has ten or more counts. The chain couples TRBV20-1 to TRBJ2-1, with 7 bases identical to TRBD2. The germline V gene encodes CDR1 DFQATT and CDR2 SNEGSKA (reference sequence). Losses at the gene ends were 3 bases for V and 15 bases for J; bases not matched to a gene: 8. CDR3 length equals 11 residues. The CDR3 DNA reads as TGCAGTGCTAGGGCGGGGGACCCGGGGTTCTTC. Its translation is CSARAGDPGFF.

This clonotype was found a few times. The chain recombines TRBV18 with TRBJ2-5; D gene uncertain. Germline V CDR1 and CDR2: KGHSH, LQKENI. This CDR3 is built from 15 residues. Between the trimmed V and J ends, which lost 0 bases and 7 bases, there was a span of 15 bases. The CDR3 here is CASSPPNIGGGTQYF. The CDR3 region has the DNA TGTGCCAGCTCACCACCCAACATTGGCGGTGGGACCCAGTACTTC.

This clonotype was seen ten or more times. The chain employs TRBV9 and TRBJ2-3; no definite D call. The CDR3 has 15 amino acids. CDR1 is SGDLS and CDR2 is YYNGEE in the germline V gene. V lost 0 bases and J 1 base, leaving 9 bases between the germline ends. The CDR3 DNA reads as TGTGCCAGCAGCGTAGGCGGCGTGGGCACAGATACGCAGTATTTT. Protein product: CASSVGGVGTDTQYF. The full variable domain, with the rest looked up from reference TRBV9 and TRBJ2-3, is DSGVTQTPKHLITATGQRVTLRCSPRSGDLSVYWYQQSLDQGLQFLIQYYNGEERAKGNILERFSAQQFPDLHSELNLSSLELGDSALYFCASSVGGVGTDTQYFGPGTRLTVL.

This clonotype showed up many times. The chain uses TRBV2 and TRBJ1-5; D gene unclear. The V end was cut by 1 base, the J end by 3 bases, with 10 bases between. The CDR3 is 15 residues long. Germline CDR1 and CDR2: SNHLY and FYNNEI. This CDR3 is CASSEGEAFNQPQHF. The CDR3, as DNA: TGTGCCAGCAGTGAAGGTGAGGCCTTCAATCAGCCCCAGCATTTT.

This clonotype has a count of ten or more. The chain is built from TRBV10-3 and TRBJ1-1, with 8 positions matching TRBD1. The CDR3 is 16 residues long. Germline CDR1 ENHRY, CDR2 SYGVKD. The J segment lost 1 base and the V segment lost 4 bases, leaving 8 bases of the junction unmatched. The CDR3 spells CAISGFGQGRNTEAFF. The DNA for the CDR3 is TGTGCCATCAGTGGATTCGGACAGGGACGGAACACTGAAGCTTTCTTT.

This clonotype was picked up many times. The rearrangement links TRBV24-1 to TRBJ1-1, with unresolved D. Trimming removed 4 bases from V and 7 bases from J, with 9 bases in between. Germline CDR1 and CDR2: KGHDR and SFDVKD. There are 12 residues in the CDR3. The CDR3 nucleotides read TGTGCCACCAGTGACCTCCGGGGTGAAGCTTTCTTT. Its translation is CATSDLRGEAFF.

This clonotype was observed a single time. The genes are TRBV6-1 and TRBJ1-2; the D gene is possibly TRBD1 (6 bases). Trimming left V 10 bases short and J 8 bases short, with 26 bases between. The germline V gene has CDR1 MNHNS and CDR2 SASEGT. The CDR3 runs to 15 residues. The CDR3 DNA follows: TGTGCCACCTGCCCGCTGTGGGGGGCGCGTTGGGGCTACACCTTC. This codes for CATCPLWGARWGYTF.

This clonotype occurred many times. The chain combines TRBV12-3 or TRBV12-4 with TRBJ2-1, with 9 bases matching TRBD2. V was pared by 6 bases and J by 9 bases, with 6 bases of the junction left unmatched. The CDR3 has 13 amino acids. The CDR3 DNA reads as TGTGCCAGCAGGCTTAGCGGGAGTGCTGAGCAGTTCTTC. Translation gives CASRLSGSAEQFF.

This clonotype occurred many times. The chain employs TRBV20-1 and TRBJ2-4, with unresolved D. CDR3 size: 13 residues. Per germline, CDR1 DFQATT and CDR2 SNEGSKA (reference sequence). The V end lost 4 bases, the J end lost 0 bases, and 7 bases lay between the germline ends. CDR3 in amino acids: CSANGKAKNIQYF. As DNA, the CDR3 is TGCAGTGCTAATGGCAAAGCCAAAAACATTCAGTACTTC.

This clonotype was observed a few times. CDR3 in amino acids: CASSFYRSAGANVLTF. DNA for the CDR3: TGTGCCAGCAGTTTCTATCGGTCGGCTGGGGCCAACGTCCTGACTTTC. This chain links TRBV28 with TRBJ2-6; D unresolved. Looked up from germline, CDR1 is MDHEN and CDR2 is SYDVKM. The CDR3 runs to 16 residues. With 3 bases removed from V and 2 bases from J, the gap between germline ends came to 11 bases. The whole variable domain, filled in from reference TRBV28 and TRBJ2-6, reads DVKVTQSSRYLVKRTGEKVFLECVQDMDHENMFWYRQDPGLGLRLIYFSYDVKMKEKGDIPEGYSVSREKKERFSLILESASTNQTSMYLCASSFYRSAGANVLTFGAGSRLTVL.

This clonotype was counted many times. The chain links TRBV18 to TRBJ2-3, with TRBD1 matching 7 bases. The V segment lost 3 bases and the J segment 0 bases; nucleotides outside the gene matches: 3. The germline V gene encodes CDR1 KGHSH and CDR2 LQKENI. The CDR3 is 15 amino acids. CDR3 sequence: CASSPPGQSTDTQYF. The DNA for the CDR3 is TGTGCCAGCTCACCCCCGGGACAGAGCACAGATACGCAGTATTTT.

The table lists this clonotype with many counts. The chain combines TRBV28 with TRBJ2-7; 7 nucleotides agree with TRBD1. This CDR3 is 16 amino acids long. Germline trimming cut 6 bases from V and 2 bases from J; bases unmatched to any gene: 13. Germline CDR1 MDHEN, CDR2 SYDVKM. The CDR3 region is CASSSLPGTAAYEQYF. CDR3 nucleotide sequence: TGTGCCAGCAGCTCCCTCCCTGGGACAGCGGCCTACGAGCAGTACTTC.